The following is a T cell receptor (beta chain) sequence with its context. Its antigen is unidentified. This record comes from a study of cytomegalovirus exposure and HLA in healthy donors. Turning to the study itself: Earlier sequencing of about 179 million T cells yielded 100 million to 140 million unique TCR beta sequences.

Trimming shortened V by 3 bases and J by 4 bases, and 14 bases separated the two germline ends. Germline V gives CDR1 SGDLS, CDR2 YYNGEE. CDR3 length: 15 amino acids. Study-level findings and limits: Whilst most TCR sequences proved rare, a subset of public TCRs occurred across many donors. A missense DCLRE1C variant was associated with V- and J-gene trimming of TCR beta chains in a later analysis, and an independent cohort replicated the association. CMV serostatus was the sole immune exposure data available.

Primers for the PCR totalled 60 Vbeta and 13 Jbeta. Using immunoSEQ multiplex PCR, the repertoire was profiled, and TCRdb retains in-frame clones only, with some absent. The sample holds around 200,000 clones; 80% are singletons and the top ten take 0.6% to 0.7%. This rearrangement joins TRBV9 to TRBJ2-1, with D possibly matching TRBD1 (6 bases). The source of this sequence is a boy aged 5-17 years in good health and CMV-seronegative. Source material: PBMCs. The CDR3 nucleotides read TGTGCCAGCAGCGAAGTCCAGGGGACGTACAATGAGCAGTTCTTC. The encoded protein is CASSEVQGTYNEQFF.